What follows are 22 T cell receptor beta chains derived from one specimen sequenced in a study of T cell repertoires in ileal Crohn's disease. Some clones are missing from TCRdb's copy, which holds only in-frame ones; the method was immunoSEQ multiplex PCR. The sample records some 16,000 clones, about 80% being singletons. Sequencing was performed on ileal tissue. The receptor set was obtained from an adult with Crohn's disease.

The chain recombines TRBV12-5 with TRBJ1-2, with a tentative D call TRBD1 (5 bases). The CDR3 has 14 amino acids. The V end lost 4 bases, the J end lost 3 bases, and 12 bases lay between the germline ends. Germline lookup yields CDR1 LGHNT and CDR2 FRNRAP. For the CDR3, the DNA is TGTGCTAGTGGTTACCTAGACAGCTACTATGGCTACACCTTC. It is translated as CASGYLDSYYGYTF.

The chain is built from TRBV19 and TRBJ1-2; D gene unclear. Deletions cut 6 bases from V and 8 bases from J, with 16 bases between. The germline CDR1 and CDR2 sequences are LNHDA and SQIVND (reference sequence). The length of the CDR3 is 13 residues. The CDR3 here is CASRPPAGTGYTF. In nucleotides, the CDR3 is TGTGCCAGTAGGCCGCCCGCAGGAACCGGCTACACCTTC.

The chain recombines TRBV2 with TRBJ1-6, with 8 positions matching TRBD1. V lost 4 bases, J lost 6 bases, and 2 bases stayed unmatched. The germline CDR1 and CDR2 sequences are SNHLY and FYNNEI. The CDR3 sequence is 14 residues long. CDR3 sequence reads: CASSGTGPNSPLHF. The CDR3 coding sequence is TGTGCCAGCAGTGGGACAGGGCCTAATTCACCCCTCCACTTT.

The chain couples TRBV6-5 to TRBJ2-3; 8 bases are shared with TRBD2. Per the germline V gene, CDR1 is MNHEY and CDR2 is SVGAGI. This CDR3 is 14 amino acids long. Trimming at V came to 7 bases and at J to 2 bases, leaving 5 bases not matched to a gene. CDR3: CASNSGGNTDTQYF. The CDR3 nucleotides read TGTGCCAGCAACAGCGGGGGAAACACAGATACGCAGTATTTT.

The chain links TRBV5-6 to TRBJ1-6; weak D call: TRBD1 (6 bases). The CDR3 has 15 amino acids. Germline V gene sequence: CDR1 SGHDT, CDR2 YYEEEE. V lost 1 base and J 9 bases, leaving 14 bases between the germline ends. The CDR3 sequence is CASSLRGGKSSPLHF. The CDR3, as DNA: TGTGCCAGCAGCTTGAGGGGGGGTAAGAGTTCACCCCTCCACTTT.

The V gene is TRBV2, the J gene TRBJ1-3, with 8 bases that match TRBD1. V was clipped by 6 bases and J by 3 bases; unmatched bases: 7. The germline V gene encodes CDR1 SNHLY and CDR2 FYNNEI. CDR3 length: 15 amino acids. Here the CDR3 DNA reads TGTGCCAGCAGAGGCGCGGACAGGGTTGGAAACACCATATATTTT. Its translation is CASRGADRVGNTIYF.

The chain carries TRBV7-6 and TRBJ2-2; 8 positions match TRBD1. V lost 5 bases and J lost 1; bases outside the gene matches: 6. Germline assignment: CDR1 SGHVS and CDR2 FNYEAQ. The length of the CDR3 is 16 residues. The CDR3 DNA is TGTGCCAGCAGCCTACGGACAGGGTTGAACACCGGGGAGCTGTTTTTT. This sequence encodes CASSLRTGLNTGELFF.

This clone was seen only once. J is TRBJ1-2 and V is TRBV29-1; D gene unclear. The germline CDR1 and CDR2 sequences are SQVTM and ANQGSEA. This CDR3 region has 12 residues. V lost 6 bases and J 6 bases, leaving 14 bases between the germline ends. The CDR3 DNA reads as TGCAGCGTGATGGGAGGGCCGGATGGCTACACCTTC. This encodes CSVMGGPDGYTF. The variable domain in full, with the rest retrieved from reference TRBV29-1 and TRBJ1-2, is SAVISQKPSRDICQRGTSLTIQCQVDSQVTMMFWYRQQPGQSLTLIATANQGSEATYESGFVIDKFPISRPNLTFSTLTVSNMSPEDSSIYLCSVMGGPDGYTFGSGTRLTVV.

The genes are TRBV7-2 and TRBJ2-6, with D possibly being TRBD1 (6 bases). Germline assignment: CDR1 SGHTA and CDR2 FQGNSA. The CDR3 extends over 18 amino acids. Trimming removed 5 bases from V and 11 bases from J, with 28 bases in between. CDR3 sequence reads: CASSPRNSLTGLIDVLTF. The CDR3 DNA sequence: TGTGCCAGCAGCCCGCGAAATTCCCTGACAGGCTTAATCGACGTCCTGACTTTC.

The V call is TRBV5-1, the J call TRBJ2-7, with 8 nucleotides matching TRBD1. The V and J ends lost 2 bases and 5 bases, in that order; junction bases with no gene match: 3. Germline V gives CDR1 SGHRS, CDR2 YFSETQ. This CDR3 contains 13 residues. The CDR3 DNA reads TGCGCCAGCAGCTTCGGACAGGGTGACGAGCAGTACTTC. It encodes CASSFGQGDEQYF.

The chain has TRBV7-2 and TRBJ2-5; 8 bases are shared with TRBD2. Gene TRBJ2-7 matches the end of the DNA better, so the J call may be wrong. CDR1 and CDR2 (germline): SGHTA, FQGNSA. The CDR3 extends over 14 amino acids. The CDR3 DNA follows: TGTGCCAGCAGCCTAACGGGGGGGCAATACGAGCAGTACTTC. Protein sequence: CASSLTGGQYEQYF.

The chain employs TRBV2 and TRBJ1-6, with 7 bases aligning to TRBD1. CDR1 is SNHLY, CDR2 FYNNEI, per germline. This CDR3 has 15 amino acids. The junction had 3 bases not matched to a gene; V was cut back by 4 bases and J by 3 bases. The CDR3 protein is CASSVRDSYNSPLHF. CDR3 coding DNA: TGTGCCAGCAGTGTCCGGGACAGCTATAATTCACCCCTCCACTTT.

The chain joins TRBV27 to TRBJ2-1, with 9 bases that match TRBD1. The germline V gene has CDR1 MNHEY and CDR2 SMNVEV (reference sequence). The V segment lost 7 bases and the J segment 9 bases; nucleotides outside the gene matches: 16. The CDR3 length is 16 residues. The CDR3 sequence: CASTASNRGRMGEQFF. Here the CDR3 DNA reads TGTGCCAGCACCGCTTCGAACAGGGGGCGGATGGGTGAGCAGTTCTTC.

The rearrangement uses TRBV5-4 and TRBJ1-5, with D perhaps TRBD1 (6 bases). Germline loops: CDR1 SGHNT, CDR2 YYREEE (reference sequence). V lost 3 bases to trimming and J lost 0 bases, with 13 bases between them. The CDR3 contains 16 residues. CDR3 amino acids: CASSSTPGASNQPQHF. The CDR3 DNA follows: TGTGCCAGCAGCTCAACCCCAGGGGCTAGCAATCAGCCCCAGCATTTT.

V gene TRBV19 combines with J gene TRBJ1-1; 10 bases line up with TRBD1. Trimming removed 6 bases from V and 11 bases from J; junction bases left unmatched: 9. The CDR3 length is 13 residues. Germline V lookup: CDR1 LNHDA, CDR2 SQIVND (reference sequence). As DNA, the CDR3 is TGTGCCAGTAGGACGAGGACAGGGGGTGAGGCTTTCTTT. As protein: CASRTRTGGEAFF.

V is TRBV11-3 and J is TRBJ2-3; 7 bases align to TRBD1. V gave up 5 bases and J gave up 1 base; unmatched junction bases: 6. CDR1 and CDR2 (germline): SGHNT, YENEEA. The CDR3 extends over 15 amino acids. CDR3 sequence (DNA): TGTGCCAGCAGCAGGAGGACAGGCGGCACAGATACGCAGTATTTT. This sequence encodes CASSRRTGGTDTQYF. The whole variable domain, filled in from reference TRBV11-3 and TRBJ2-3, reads EAGVVQSPRYKIIEKKQPVAFWCNPISGHNTLYWYLQNLGQGPELLIRYENEEAVDDSQLPKDRFSAERLKGVDSTLKIQPAELGDSAVYLCASSRRTGGTDTQYFGPGTRLTVL.

CDR3 coding DNA: TGTGCCAGTAGTATAGATGATGCAGGGGGTGTTGAAGCTTTCTTT. Translation: CASSIDDAGGVEAFF. This rearrangement joins TRBV19 to TRBJ1-1, with TRBD1 matching 7 bases. Germline loops: CDR1 LNHDA, CDR2 SQIVND (reference sequence). With 0 bases clipped from V and 7 bases from J, the junction kept 8 bases outside the gene matches. The CDR3 extends over 15 amino acids.

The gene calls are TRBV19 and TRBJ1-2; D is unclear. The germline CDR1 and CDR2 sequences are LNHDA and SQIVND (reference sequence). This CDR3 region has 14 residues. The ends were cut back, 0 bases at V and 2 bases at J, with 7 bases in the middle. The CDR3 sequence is CASSIDTENYGYTF. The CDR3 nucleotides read TGTGCCAGTAGTATAGACACAGAGAACTATGGCTACACCTTC.

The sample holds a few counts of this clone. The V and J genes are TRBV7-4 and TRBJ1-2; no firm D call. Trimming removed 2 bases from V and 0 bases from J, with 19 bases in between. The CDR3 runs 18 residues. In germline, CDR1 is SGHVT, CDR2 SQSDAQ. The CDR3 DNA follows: TGTGCCAGCAGCTTAAAAGCCGTCTCTCGTATAGCTAACTATGGCTACACCTTC. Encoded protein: CASSLKAVSRIANYGYTF.

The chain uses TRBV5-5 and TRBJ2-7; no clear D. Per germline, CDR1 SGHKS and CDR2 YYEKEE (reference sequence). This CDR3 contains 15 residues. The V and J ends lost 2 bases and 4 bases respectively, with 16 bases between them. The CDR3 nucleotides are TGTGCCAGCAGCTTATCCCTAGGTGGCGCTTACGAGCAGTACGTC. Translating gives CASSLSLGGAYEQYV.

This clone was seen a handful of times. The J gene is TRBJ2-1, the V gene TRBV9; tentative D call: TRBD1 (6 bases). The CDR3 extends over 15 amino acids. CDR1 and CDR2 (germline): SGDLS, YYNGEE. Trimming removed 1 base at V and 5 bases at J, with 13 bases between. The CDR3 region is CASSVYQGTNNEQFF. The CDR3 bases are TGTGCCAGCAGCGTATATCAGGGGACGAACAATGAGCAGTTCTTC.

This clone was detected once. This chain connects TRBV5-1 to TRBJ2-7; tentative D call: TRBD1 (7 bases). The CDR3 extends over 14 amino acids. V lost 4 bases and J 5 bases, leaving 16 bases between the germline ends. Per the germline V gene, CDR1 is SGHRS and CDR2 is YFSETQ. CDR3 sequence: CASSPQGRGDEQYF. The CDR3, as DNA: TGCGCCAGCAGCCCCCAAGGCAGGGGGGACGAGCAGTACTTC.